This is a list of T cell receptor beta chains from one sample in a study of blood T cell repertoires in COVID-19. Sequencing used immunoSEQ multiplex PCR; TCRdb keeps in-frame clones, though not all of them. The top ten clones hold 1% to 1.5% of a sample with some 170,000 clones, more than 75% of them seen once. The sequenced sample consisted of PBMCs or T cells enriched from blood (not recorded which). Every receptor here comes from a human donor with acute COVID-19. The donor label of this sample is uncertain. Each CDR3 is given with its conserved first and last residue. The order of the fields is J gene, clone size, V gene, D gene, CDR3 DNA, CDR3 protein. The D gene is left open where the match is weak. Not every row has a clone size; where given, it reads once, few, many or a size class.

j_gene: TRBJ2-7
abundance: .
v_gene: TRBV21-1
d_gene: .
CDR3nt: TGTGCCAGCAGCAACGTCAGACTAGCGGGGCCCTACGAGCAGTACTTC
CDR3aa: CASSNVRLAGPYEQYF

j_gene: TRBJ2-2
abundance: .
v_gene: TRBV7-9
d_gene: .
CDR3nt: TGTGCCAGCAGCTCTCTGGACAGAAACACCGGGGAGCTGTTTTTT
CDR3aa: CASSSLDRNTGELFF

j_gene: TRBJ1-2
abundance: .
v_gene: TRBV29-1
d_gene: .
CDR3nt: TGCAGCGCTGACCGGGGGGCTCGAGGCTACACCTTC
CDR3aa: CSADRGARGYTF

j_gene: TRBJ1-2
abundance: .
v_gene: TRBV4-1
d_gene: .
CDR3nt: TGCGCCAGCAGCCTAGACCCGGGTGGCTACACCTTC
CDR3aa: CASSLDPGGYTF

j_gene: TRBJ2-3
abundance: .
v_gene: TRBV10-3
d_gene: TRBD2
CDR3nt: TGTGCCAGCAAACTAGCGGGGAATATGGGAGATACGCAGTATTTT
CDR3aa: CASKLAGNMGDTQYF

j_gene: TRBJ1-2
abundance: .
v_gene: TRBV25-1
d_gene: .
CDR3nt: TGTGCCAGCAGCCGCCTCCCGGCGGGTGAGGTGAATTATGGCTACACCTTC
CDR3aa: CASSRLPAGEVNYGYTF

j_gene: TRBJ1-4
abundance: .
v_gene: TRBV9
d_gene: .
CDR3nt: TGTGCCAGCAGCGAAGGGGCGGACGGTGAAAAACTGTTTTTT
CDR3aa: CASSEGADGEKLFF

j_gene: TRBJ2-3
abundance: .
v_gene: TRBV7-2
d_gene: .
CDR3nt: TGTGCCAGCAGCTTAGCGCGGACAGATACGCAGTATTTT
CDR3aa: CASSLARTDTQYF

j_gene: TRBJ1-1
abundance: .
v_gene: TRBV6-5
d_gene: .
CDR3nt: TGTGCCAGCAGTTACGGGGGGGTATGGAACACTGAAGCTTTCTTT
CDR3aa: CASSYGGVWNTEAFF

j_gene: TRBJ1-1
abundance: .
v_gene: TRBV10-3
d_gene: TRBD1
CDR3nt: TGTGCCATCAAGACAGGGGCGAACACTGAAGCTTTCTTT
CDR3aa: CAIKTGANTEAFF

j_gene: TRBJ2-1
abundance: .
v_gene: TRBV2
d_gene: TRBD2
CDR3nt: TGTGCCAGCAGTGAGAGGGCTAGCGGGGTGAGCTCCTACAATGAGCAGTTCTTC
CDR3aa: CASSERASGVSSYNEQFF

j_gene: TRBJ1-1
abundance: few
v_gene: TRBV5-1
d_gene: .
CDR3nt: TGCGCCAGCAGCTTGGATGGGCGCATGAACACTGAAGCTTTCTTT
CDR3aa: CASSLDGRMNTEAFF

j_gene: TRBJ1-2
abundance: .
v_gene: TRBV12-5
d_gene: TRBD1
CDR3nt: TGTGCTAGTGGTTTGTTCGGGGGGACAGGGCATGGCTACACCTTC
CDR3aa: CASGLFGGTGHGYTF

j_gene: TRBJ1-2
abundance: .
v_gene: TRBV9
d_gene: TRBD1
CDR3nt: TGTGCCAGCAGCGTAGAGGGACAGGGAAACTATGGCTACACCTTC
CDR3aa: CASSVEGQGNYGYTF

j_gene: TRBJ1-1
abundance: .
v_gene: TRBV10-1
d_gene: .
CDR3nt: TGCGCCAGCCAAGGAAAGCTAGGGGGTGGGAACACTGAAGCTTTCTTT
CDR3aa: CASQGKLGGGNTEAFF